This T cell receptor (beta chain) was captured in a study of blood T cell repertoires in COVID-19. Study context: Samples taken during acute and convalescent COVID-19 were collected in the United States, Italy and Spain. PBMCs, B-cell-depleted T cells, or T cells provided the cDNA or gDNA that made up the material.

As handled by the study authors: Scientists estimated how many nucleated cells there were by amplifying reference gene primers. TCRdb keeps only in-frame clones here, not all; method: immunoSEQ multiplex PCR. V, J and clone size reflect that table, while D and trimming were determined from the DNA. The table lists over 25,000 clones, 90% to 95% of them singletons, with 9.5% to 10% in the top ten. The CDR3 is made up of 14 amino acids. Germline assignment: CDR1 SGHTA and CDR2 FQGTGA. The V end was cut by 3 bases, the J end by 3 bases, with 8 bases between. The sequencing sample was made of peripheral blood. The rearrangement joins TRBV7-3 to TRBJ2-2; D not certain. The receptor comes from a human donor with active COVID-19. The donor label of this sample is uncertain. The CDR3 bases are TGTGCCAGCAGCTTGGGCAGTTACACCGGGGAGCTGTTTTTT. Its protein is CASSLGSYTGELFF.